This T cell receptor beta chain emerged from a study of cytomegalovirus exposure and HLA in healthy donors. The V gene's germline CDR1 is SGDLS and CDR2 YYNGEE. The ends were cut back, 2 bases at V and 4 bases at J, with 11 bases in the middle. The CDR3 has 14 residues. General study points: Specificity for CMV antigens was confirmed in vitro for a few of the CMV-associated chains. Analyses of presence/absence relied on an assumption of roughly uniform sequencing depth across donors. Later on, a genetic analysis was performed. It linked a missense variant in DCLRE1C with V- and J-gene trimming of TCR beta. Later examination showed HLA-associated TCR beta chains had greater clonal expansion than equally common others.

For this clone: Antigen unknown.

Use of 60 Vbeta and 13 Jbeta primers characterized the PCR. Generated by immunoSEQ multiplex PCR, the TCRdb table keeps only in-frame clones and is missing some. The table has tens of thousands of clones, approximately 80% seen once; the top ten hold 5.5% to 7%. Sequenced: PBMCs. This receptor was obtained from a male donor in good health and CMV-seronegative. The chain recombines TRBV9 with TRBJ2-3, with D perhaps matching TRBD1 (6 bases). CDR3 in amino acids: CASSVLGGPDTQYF. The CDR3 DNA sequence: TGTGCCAGCAGCGTGCTAGGGGGTCCAGATACGCAGTATTTT.